The sequence of this TCR beta chain was determined in a study of T cells after yellow fever vaccination. V was clipped by 8 bases and J by 1 base, with 17 bases between them. CDR1 and CDR2 (germline): SGHTA, FQGNSA. The CDR3 runs to 15 residues. 5'RACE template switching produced TCR cDNA carrying a universal primer site and UMIs. TCRdb itself ran the 5' RACE reads through MiXCR, one entry per CDR3 protein. The sample gives about 150,000 distinct CDR3 sequences, 6.6% of which show up once; under 0.8% is in the top ten. This clonotype was recorded at least ten times. The sequenced sample was CD4+ T cells sorted from PBMCs, obtained 10 days after the yellow fever booster vaccination. The rearrangement joins TRBV7-2 to TRBJ2-5; TRBD1 might be the D (6 bases). The clonotype was recovered from a man aged 25 to 40 who received the YFV17D yellow fever vaccine. Here the CDR3 DNA reads TGTGCCAGCGCCCGCCAGGGGCGGATCCAAGAGACCCAGTACTTC. Amino acids: CASARQGRIQETQYF.